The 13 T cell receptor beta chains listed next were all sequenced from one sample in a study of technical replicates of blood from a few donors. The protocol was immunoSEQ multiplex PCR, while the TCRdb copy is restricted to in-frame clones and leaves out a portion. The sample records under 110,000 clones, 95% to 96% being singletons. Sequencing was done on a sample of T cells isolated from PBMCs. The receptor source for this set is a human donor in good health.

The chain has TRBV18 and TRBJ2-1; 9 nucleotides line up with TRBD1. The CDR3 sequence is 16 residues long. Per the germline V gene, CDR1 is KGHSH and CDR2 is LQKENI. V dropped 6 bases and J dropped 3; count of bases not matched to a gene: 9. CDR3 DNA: TGTGCCAGCTCGACCTATGAGGGACAGGGCTACAATGAGCAGTTCTTC. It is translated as CASSTYEGQGYNEQFF.

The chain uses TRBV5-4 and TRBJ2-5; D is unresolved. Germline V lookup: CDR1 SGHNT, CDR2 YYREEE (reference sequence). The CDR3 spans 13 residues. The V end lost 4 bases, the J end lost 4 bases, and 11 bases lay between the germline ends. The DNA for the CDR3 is TGTGCCAGCAGCGGTCGACTGGGAGAGACCCAGTACTTC. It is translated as CASSGRLGETQYF.

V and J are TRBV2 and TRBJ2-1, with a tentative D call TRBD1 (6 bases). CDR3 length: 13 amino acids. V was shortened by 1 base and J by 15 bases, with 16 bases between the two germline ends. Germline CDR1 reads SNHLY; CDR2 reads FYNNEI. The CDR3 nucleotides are TGTGCCAGCAGTGAAGGAGGACAGTTTCCGTGGTTCTTC. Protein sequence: CASSEGGQFPWFF. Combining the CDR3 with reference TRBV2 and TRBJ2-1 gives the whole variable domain EPEVTQTPSHQVTQMGQEVILRCVPISNHLYFYWYRQILGQKVEFLVSFYNNEISEKSEIFDDQFSVERPDGSNFTLKIRSTKLEDSAMYFCASSEGGQFPWFFGPGTRLTVL.

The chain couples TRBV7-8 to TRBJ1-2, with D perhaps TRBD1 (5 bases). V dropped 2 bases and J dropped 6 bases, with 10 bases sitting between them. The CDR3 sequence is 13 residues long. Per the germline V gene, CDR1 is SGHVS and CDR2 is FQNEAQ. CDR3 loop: CASSLSRRDGYTF. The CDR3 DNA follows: TGTGCCAGCAGCTTATCTCGCAGGGATGGCTACACCTTC.

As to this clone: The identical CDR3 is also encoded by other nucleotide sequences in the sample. The CDR3 loop is CASSSQGQETQYF. CDR3 coding DNA: TGCGCCAGCAGCTCCCAGGGGCAGGAGACCCAGTACTTC. V usage is TRBV5-1 and J usage is TRBJ2-5; D might be TRBD1 (6 bases). Deletions cut 3 bases from V and 5 bases from J, with 11 bases between. Germline V lookup: CDR1 SGHRS, CDR2 YFSETQ. This CDR3 contains 13 residues. The variable domain in full, completed from reference TRBV5-1 and TRBJ2-5, reads KAGVTQTPRYLIKTRGQQVTLSCSPISGHRSVSWYQQTPGQGLQFLFEYFSETQRNKGNFPGRFSGRQFSNSRSEMNVSTLELGDSALYLCASSSQGQETQYFGPGTRLLVL.

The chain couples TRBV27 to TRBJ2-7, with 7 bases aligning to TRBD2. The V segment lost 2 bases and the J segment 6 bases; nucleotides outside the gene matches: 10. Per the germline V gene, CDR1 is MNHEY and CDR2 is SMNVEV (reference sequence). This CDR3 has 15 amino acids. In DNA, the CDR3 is TGTGCCAGCAGTTTACGCCCTTGGACTAGACGCGAGCAGTACTTC. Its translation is CASSLRPWTRREQYF.

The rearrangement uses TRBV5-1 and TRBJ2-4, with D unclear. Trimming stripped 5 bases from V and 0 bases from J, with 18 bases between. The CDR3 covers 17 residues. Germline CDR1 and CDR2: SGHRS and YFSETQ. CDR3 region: CASSLRSGTLAKNIQYF. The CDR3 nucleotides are TGCGCCAGCAGTCTCCGGTCGGGTACATTAGCCAAAAACATTCAGTACTTC. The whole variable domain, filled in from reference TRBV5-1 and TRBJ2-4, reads KAGVTQTPRYLIKTRGQQVTLSCSPISGHRSVSWYQQTPGQGLQFLFEYFSETQRNKGNFPGRFSGRQFSNSRSEMNVSTLELGDSALYLCASSLRSGTLAKNIQYFGAGTRLSVL.

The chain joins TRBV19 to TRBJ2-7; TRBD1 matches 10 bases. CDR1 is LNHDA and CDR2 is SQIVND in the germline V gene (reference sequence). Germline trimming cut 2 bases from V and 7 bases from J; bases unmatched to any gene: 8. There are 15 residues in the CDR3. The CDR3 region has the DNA TGTGCCAGTAGTATAATAGGGACAGGGGTGAAAGAGCAGTACTTC. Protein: CASSIIGTGVKEQYF.

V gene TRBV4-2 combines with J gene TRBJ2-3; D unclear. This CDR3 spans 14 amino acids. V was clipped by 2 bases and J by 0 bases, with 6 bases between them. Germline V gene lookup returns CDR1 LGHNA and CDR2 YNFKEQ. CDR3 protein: CASSQKRSTDTQYF. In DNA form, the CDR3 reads TGTGCCAGCAGCCAAAAGCGTAGCACAGATACGCAGTATTTT.

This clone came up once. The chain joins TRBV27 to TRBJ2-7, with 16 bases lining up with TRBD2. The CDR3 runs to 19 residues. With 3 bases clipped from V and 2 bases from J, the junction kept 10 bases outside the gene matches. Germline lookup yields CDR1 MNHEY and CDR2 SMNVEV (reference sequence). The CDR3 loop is CASSFLSGTSGRGTYEQYF. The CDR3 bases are TGTGCCAGCAGTTTTCTCTCCGGGACTAGCGGGAGGGGGACCTACGAGCAGTACTTC.

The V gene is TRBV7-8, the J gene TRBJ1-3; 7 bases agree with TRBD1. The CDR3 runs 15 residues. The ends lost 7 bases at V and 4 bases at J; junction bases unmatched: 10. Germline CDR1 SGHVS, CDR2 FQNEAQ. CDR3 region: CASTPQDREGNTIYF. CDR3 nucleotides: TGTGCCAGCACCCCCCAAGACAGGGAGGGAAACACCATATATTTT.

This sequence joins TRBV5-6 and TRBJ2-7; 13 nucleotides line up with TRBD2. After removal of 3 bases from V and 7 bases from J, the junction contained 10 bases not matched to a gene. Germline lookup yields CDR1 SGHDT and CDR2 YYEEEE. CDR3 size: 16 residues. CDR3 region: CASSYRTSGSVGEQYF. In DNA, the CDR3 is TGTGCCAGCAGCTATCGGACTAGCGGGAGTGTGGGGGAGCAGTACTTC. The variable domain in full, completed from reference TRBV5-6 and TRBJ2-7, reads DAGVTQSPTHLIKTRGQQVTLRCSPKSGHDTVSWYQQALGQGPQFIFQYYEEEERQRGNFPDRFSGHQFPNYSSELNVNALLLGDSALYLCASSYRTSGSVGEQYFGPGTRLTVT.

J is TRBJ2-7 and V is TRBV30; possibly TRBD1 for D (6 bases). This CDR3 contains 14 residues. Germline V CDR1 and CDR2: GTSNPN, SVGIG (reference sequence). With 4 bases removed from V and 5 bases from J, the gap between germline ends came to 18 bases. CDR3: CAWMKPAGGHEQYF. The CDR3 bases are TGTGCCTGGATGAAACCCGCTGGGGGCCACGAGCAGTACTTC.